This T cell receptor beta chain stems from a study of Ad26.COV2.S vaccination and SARS-CoV-2 variants. Study findings and constraints: After vaccination, reports described spike-specific CD8+ and CD4+ T cell responses as showing substantial breadth. Analyses of TCR breadth and depth may have underestimated total T cell responses. Those who received vaccine or placebo ended up with similar non-spike TCR breadth.

Specified treatment: approximately 18 received Ad26.COV2.S at low or high dose, single or two shots; roughly 5 received placebo; per-sample allocation not given. Material that was analyzed had been drawn on day 63 after the first vaccine or placebo injection. Its platform was an Ad26 vector, and its expressed antigen was Wuhan-strain SARS-CoV-2 spike. From germline, CDR1 is SGDLS and CDR2 YYNGEE. CDR3 length equals 15 residues. V gave up 0 bases and J gave up 4 bases; unmatched junction bases: 5. The data were produced by immunoSEQ multiplex PCR, yet TCRdb's version contains in-frame clones alone and is incomplete. The sample yields some 390,000 clones, roughly nine tenths seen once. Worth noting for this clone: Its antigen remains unknown.

The TCR was taken from a person aged 18-60 years who received the Ad26.COV2.S COVID-19 vaccine or a placebo. The J gene is TRBJ1-1, the V gene TRBV9; 8 bases match TRBD1. The source was peripheral blood, collected in a trial of Ad26.COV2.S vaccine versus placebo. CDR3 nucleotides: TGTGCCAGCAGCGTAGTTGGACAGGGCCCCACTGAAGCTTTCTTT. This sequence encodes CASSVVGQGPTEAFF.